These 24 T cell receptor beta chains share one sample of origin, sequenced in a study of PD-L1 blockade in urothelial cancer. Profiling relied on immunoSEQ multiplex PCR, and the TCRdb table lists in-frame clones only, not all of them. The profile shows about 82,000 clones, about four fifths of them singletons. Material: PBMCs, obtained around atezolizumab (anti-PD-L1) treatment. These TCRs come from an older man with urothelial cancer.

The chain is built from TRBV6-1 and TRBJ2-3, with D perhaps matching TRBD2 (7 bases). V was trimmed by 3 bases and J by 9 bases, leaving 16 bases between them. The CDR3 spans 14 residues. Germline CDR1 and CDR2: MNHNS and SASEGT. The CDR3 here is CASSDYGGLATQYF. The CDR3 DNA follows: TGTGCCAGCAGTGACTACGGGGGGCTAGCGACGCAGTATTTT.

Here the CDR3 reads CASSYSGTGVSEAFF. CDR3 nucleotides: TGTGCCAGCAGTTACTCTGGGACAGGGGTCTCTGAAGCTTTCTTT. V usage is TRBV6-5 and J usage is TRBJ1-1; 10 positions agree with TRBD1. Trimming at V came to 0 bases and at J to 6 bases, leaving 4 bases not matched to a gene. The CDR3 is 15 amino acids. CDR1 and CDR2 from the germline V gene are MNHEY and SVGAGI.

This clone was found once. The chain uses TRBV6-6 and TRBJ2-1; 8 nucleotides match TRBD2. The CDR3 is 16 amino acids. Unmatched junction bases numbered 13, after V lost 8 bases and J lost 4 bases. Germline lookup yields CDR1 MNHNY and CDR2 SVGAGI (reference sequence). Here the CDR3 DNA reads TGTGCCAGCCCGGCGTCACTAGCGGAAAGTTACAATGAGCAGTTCTTC. It is translated as CASPASLAESYNEQFF.

The rearrangement uses TRBV5-1 and TRBJ2-7, with 10 bases matching TRBD2. The CDR3 has 14 residues. V was clipped by 1 base and J by 4 bases; unmatched bases: 2. Germline CDR1 reads SGHRS; CDR2 reads YFSETQ. The CDR3 sequence: CASSLLAGEYEQYF. As DNA, the CDR3 is TGCGCCAGCAGCTTGCTAGCGGGGGAATACGAGCAGTACTTC.

Concerning this clone itself: Other DNA sequences in the same sample also yield this CDR3. The chain has TRBV5-4 and TRBJ2-5, with TRBD1 as a possible D gene (7 bases). The germline gives CDR1 SGHNT, CDR2 YYREEE (reference sequence). The CDR3 has 13 residues. V lost 4 bases to trimming and J lost 5 bases, with 12 bases between them. The CDR3 sequence is CASSLAGGETQYF. CDR3 nucleotide sequence: TGTGCCAGCAGCCTGGCAGGGGGGGAGACCCAGTACTTC.

The gene calls are TRBV7-8 and TRBJ1-2, with D maybe TRBD1 (5 bases). The germline V and J ends were trimmed by 8 bases and 0 bases, with 22 bases remaining between them. CDR3 length equals 17 residues. CDR1 and CDR2 (germline): SGHVS, FQNEAQ. CDR3 residues: CASSLSGGSPANYGYTF. The CDR3 DNA sequence: TGTGCCAGCTCACTATCGGGGGGGAGCCCCGCTAACTATGGCTACACCTTC.

The rearrangement joins TRBV27 to TRBJ1-2; no reliable D call. There are 12 residues in the CDR3. Germline V gene lookup returns CDR1 MNHEY and CDR2 SMNVEV (reference sequence). Trimming pared 7 bases from V and 8 bases from J, leaving 14 bases between. The CDR3 is CASTGGGRGYTF. CDR3 nucleotide sequence: TGTGCCAGCACTGGAGGAGGACGGGGCTACACCTTC.

The gene calls are TRBV6-4 and TRBJ2-3, with TRBD1 matching over 8 bases. V was clipped by 5 bases and J by 5 bases; unmatched bases: 6. Germline values: CDR1 MRHNA, CDR2 SNTAGT. The CDR3 sequence is 14 residues long. The CDR3 region has the DNA TGTGCCAGCAGTCCGACAGGGGCTGGAGATACGCAGTATTTT. This encodes CASSPTGAGDTQYF.

A single count supports this clone. J is TRBJ1-2 and V is TRBV6-1; the match to TRBD1 covers 8 bases. Germline trimming cut 4 bases from V and 4 bases from J; bases unmatched to any gene: 5. Germline-derived CDR1 and CDR2 are MNHNS and SASEGT. This CDR3 has 14 residues. The CDR3 here is CASSAGQGGYGYTF. As DNA, the CDR3 is TGTGCCAGCAGTGCAGGACAGGGAGGCTATGGCTACACCTTC.

A word on this clone: In the same sample, other DNA sequences code for this CDR3. The J gene is TRBJ2-7, the V gene TRBV19, with TRBD2 identical over 9 bases. Looked up from germline, CDR1 is LNHDA and CDR2 is SQIVND (reference sequence). The CDR3 sequence is 14 residues long. After removal of 3 bases from V and 1 base from J, the junction contained 1 base not matched to a gene. The DNA for the CDR3 is TGTGCCAGTAGTATTAGCGGGAGTTCCTACGAGCAGTACTTC. It yields the protein CASSISGSSYEQYF.

This clone was detected once. The V gene is TRBV19, the J gene TRBJ1-1; no reliable D call. V was trimmed by 10 bases and J by 1 base, leaving 13 bases between them. Per germline, CDR1 LNHDA and CDR2 SQIVND (reference sequence). CDR3 length equals 13 residues. CDR3 DNA sequence: TGTGCCACCCGGGGAGGGCGGAACACTGAAGCTTTCTTT. Protein product: CATRGGRNTEAFF.

The rearrangement links TRBV5-1 to TRBJ2-7; weak D call: TRBD2 (6 bases). CDR3 length: 14 residues. Trimming took off 4 bases at V and 7 bases at J, with 18 bases between the two ends. The germline CDR1 and CDR2 sequences are SGHRS and YFSETQ. CDR3 residues: CASSPSGTAGEQYF. For the CDR3, the DNA is TGCGCCAGCAGCCCCTCCGGGACGGCGGGGGAGCAGTACTTC.

The CDR3 DNA is TGTGCCAGCAGACGGACAGGGACCACTGCAACTAATGAAAAACTGTTTTTT. Amino acids: CASRRTGTTATNEKLFF. The chain couples TRBV27 to TRBJ1-4; 8 bases are a match to TRBD1. The germline V gene encodes CDR1 MNHEY and CDR2 SMNVEV (reference sequence). This CDR3 comprises 17 residues. V lost 6 bases, J lost 0 bases, and 9 bases stayed unmatched.

The chain uses TRBV6-5 and TRBJ2-5, with D unclear. CDR3 length equals 15 residues. V was cut by 6 bases and J by 3 bases, with 17 bases left in between. In germline, CDR1 is MNHEY, CDR2 SVGAGI. The CDR3 nucleotides are TGTGCCAGCAGCCGCCCGCAGAATCCGAAAGAGACCCAGTACTTC. Translation gives CASSRPQNPKETQYF.

This clone has a handful of counts. The V call is TRBV2, the J call TRBJ2-1; the match to TRBD2 covers 9 bases. Per the germline V gene, CDR1 is SNHLY and CDR2 is FYNNEI. J gave up 10 bases and V 4 bases, and 11 bases lay outside the gene matches. The CDR3 spans 15 residues. The CDR3 loop is CASSGGAGGLWEQFF. Written as DNA, the CDR3 is TGTGCCAGCAGTGGGGGAGCGGGAGGCCTTTGGGAGCAGTTCTTC.

The chain is built from TRBV28 and TRBJ2-7; D perhaps matches TRBD1 (6 bases). Trimming took 6 bases from V and 0 from J, leaving 24 bases between them. The CDR3 extends over 18 amino acids. Germline values: CDR1 MDHEN, CDR2 SYDVKM. The CDR3 sequence is CASSPRYRWTDSSYEQYF. The CDR3 coding sequence is TGTGCCAGCAGCCCAAGGTATCGTTGGACAGACAGCTCCTACGAGCAGTACTTC.

This chain connects TRBV25-1 to TRBJ1-2; TRBD1 might be the D (5 bases). The CDR3 runs 12 residues. Germline lookup yields CDR1 MGHDK and CDR2 SYGVNS. V lost 2 bases, J lost 7 bases, and 8 bases lay in between. The CDR3 DNA reads as TGTGCCAGCAGTGAACAGGGATTTGGCTACACCTTC. Residues: CASSEQGFGYTF.

V is TRBV19 and J is TRBJ1-1; tentatively, D is TRBD1 (6 bases). V lost 6 bases to trimming and J lost 0 bases, with 11 bases between them. Germline CDR1 reads LNHDA; CDR2 reads SQIVND (reference sequence). This CDR3 is built from 14 residues. The CDR3 reads CASRTGSMNTEAFF. CDR3 in DNA: TGTGCCAGTAGGACAGGAAGTATGAACACTGAAGCTTTCTTT.

This chain joins TRBV9 and TRBJ2-3, with 10 bases lining up with TRBD2. V lost 3 bases to trimming and J lost 4 bases; unmatched junction nucleotides: 5. This CDR3 is built from 15 residues. Germline CDR1 SGDLS, CDR2 YYNGEE. CDR3 in amino acids: CASSERGGNADTQYF. DNA of the CDR3: TGTGCCAGCAGCGAGCGGGGGGGCAACGCAGATACGCAGTATTTT.

This sequence joins TRBV19 and TRBJ2-2; TRBD2 aligns across 7 bases. V dropped 10 bases and J dropped 0; count of bases not matched to a gene: 8. CDR3 size: 15 residues. CDR1 and CDR2 from the germline V gene are LNHDA and SQIVND (reference sequence). The CDR3 DNA is TGTGCCACAAAGCGGGACCTAGCGAACACCGGGGAGCTGTTTTTT. It codes for CATKRDLANTGELFF.

V is TRBV6-1 and J is TRBJ1-4; perhaps TRBD1 as D (5 bases). The V end was cut by 6 bases, the J end by 0 bases, with 5 bases between. The germline gives CDR1 MNHNS, CDR2 SASEGT. This CDR3 spans 13 amino acids. CDR3 nucleotides: TGTGCCAGCAGGACAGCAACTAATGAAAAACTGTTTTTT. Protein: CASRTATNEKLFF.

This clone appeared a single time. The CDR3: CASSLASISETQYF. In DNA, the CDR3 is TGTGCCAGCAGCCTTGCTAGCATTTCGGAGACCCAGTACTTC. The V and J genes are TRBV7-2 and TRBJ2-5, with a tentative D call TRBD2 (5 bases). The CDR3 is made up of 14 amino acids. Trimming removed 5 bases at V and 5 bases at J, with 15 bases between. Germline V gene data show CDR1 as SGHTA and CDR2 as FQGNSA.

The chain has TRBV19 and TRBJ1-1; 7 bases agree with TRBD1. The V gene end was trimmed by 4 bases and the J gene end by 2 bases; junction bases not matched to a gene: 4. The germline V gene encodes CDR1 LNHDA and CDR2 SQIVND (reference sequence). The CDR3 is 14 amino acids. The CDR3 is CASSNRDRNTEAFF. CDR3 nucleotide sequence: TGTGCCAGTAGTAACCGGGACAGAAACACTGAAGCTTTCTTT.

Points on this clone: The sample holds other DNA sequences that translate to the same CDR3. The chain links TRBV18 to TRBJ1-2, with D perhaps TRBD1 (6 bases). From germline, CDR1 is KGHSH and CDR2 LQKENI. This CDR3 spans 13 amino acids. V was pared by 2 bases and J by 3 bases, with 7 bases between. The DNA for the CDR3 is TGTGCCAGCTCACCAGAGGGGGACTATGGCTACACCTTC. Its protein product is CASSPEGDYGYTF.